Each of the 19 T cell receptor beta chains below was sequenced from the same sample in a study of T cells after yellow fever vaccination. Each CDR3 protein gets one entry after TCRdb re-called the 5' RACE reads with MiXCR. The table lists about 340,000 distinct CDR3 sequences, roughly 4% of them singletons, with approximately 24% in the top ten. The sample in question was PBMCs, obtained 5 days after the yellow fever booster vaccination. The receptors shown here come from a man younger than 35 who received the YFV17D yellow fever vaccine.

The V call is TRBV19, the J call TRBJ1-1, with 8 bases aligning to TRBD1. The V and J ends lost 4 bases and 4 bases, in that order; junction bases with no gene match: 8. This CDR3 has 15 amino acids. Germline V gives CDR1 LNHDA, CDR2 SQIVND (reference sequence). DNA for the CDR3: TGTGCCAGTAGTACAGGACAGGGCAGGCGCACTGAAGCTTTCTTT. This translates into CASSTGQGRRTEAFF.

This clonotype was detected many times. V and J are TRBV5-1 and TRBJ2-2; no clear D gene. Per the germline V gene, CDR1 is SGHRS and CDR2 is YFSETQ. Deletions cut 2 bases from V and 3 bases from J, with 5 bases between. There are 13 residues in the CDR3. In DNA form, the CDR3 reads TGCGCCAGCAGCTTAATAGACACCGGGGAGCTGTTTTTT. Translated: CASSLIDTGELFF.

This clonotype was seen repeatedly, ten times or more. The chain recombines TRBV5-1 with TRBJ2-3; 9 bases are shared with TRBD1. CDR3 length: 14 residues. Germline V lookup: CDR1 SGHRS, CDR2 YFSETQ. Unmatched junction bases numbered 8, after V lost 7 bases and J lost 5 bases. DNA for the CDR3: TGCGCCAGCGGACCGGGACAGGGTCAAGATACGCAGTATTTT. The encoded protein is CASGPGQGQDTQYF.

The chain is built from TRBV7-2 and TRBJ1-2; no clear D gene. This CDR3 has 14 amino acids. CDR1 is SGHTA, CDR2 FQGNSA, per germline. V was shortened by 8 bases and J by 3 bases, with 16 bases between the two germline ends. The CDR3 nucleotides read TGTGCCAGCTCACACCTGCTTGGTGACTATGGCTACACCTTC. Translated, it gives CASSHLLGDYGYTF. Supplemented by reference TRBV7-2 and TRBJ1-2, the full variable domain reads GAGVSQSPSNKVTEKGKDVELRCDPISGHTALYWYRQSLGQGLEFLIYFQGNSAPDKSGLPSDRFSAERTGGSVSTLTIQRTQQEDSAVYLCASSHLLGDYGYTFGSGTRLTVV.

There are a few counts of this clonotype. The gene calls are TRBV27 and TRBJ2-3; 10 nucleotides match TRBD1. Germline assignment: CDR1 MNHEY and CDR2 SMNVEV (reference sequence). Unmatched junction bases numbered 9, after V lost 8 bases and J lost 4 bases. This CDR3 region has 15 residues. The DNA of the CDR3 is TGTGCCAGCGGCCGGGACAGGGGTTTCGCAGATACGCAGTATTTT. Protein sequence: CASGRDRGFADTQYF.

The table lists this clonotype with many counts. V usage is TRBV5-1 and J usage is TRBJ2-7; D remains ambiguous. This CDR3 has 14 amino acids. Trimming took off 4 bases at V and 0 bases at J, with 11 bases between the two ends. Germline V gives CDR1 SGHRS, CDR2 YFSETQ. The CDR3 region has the DNA TGCGCCAGCAGCCCCGGGCTGAACTCCTACGAGCAGTACGTC. It specifies CASSPGLNSYEQYV.

The CDR3 sequence: CSVSSARGANEKLFF. The CDR3 DNA is TGCAGCGTCTCATCGGCCCGGGGTGCTAATGAAAAACTGTTTTTT. V is TRBV29-1 and J is TRBJ1-4; D remains ambiguous. Germline CDR1 is SQVTM and CDR2 is ANQGSEA. Deletions cut 6 bases from V and 3 bases from J, with 17 bases between. This CDR3 region has 15 residues. Full variable domain (remainder filled in from reference TRBV29-1 and TRBJ1-4): SAVISQKPSRDICQRGTSLTIQCQVDSQVTMMFWYRQQPGQSLTLIATANQGSEATYESGFVIDKFPISRPNLTFSTLTVSNMSPEDSSIYLCSVSSARGANEKLFFGSGTQLSVL.

This clonotype came up a few times. CDR3 nucleotide sequence: TGCAGTGCTAGCTTAACAGGGGATAGCGGCTACACCTTC. This codes for CSASLTGDSGYTF. The V and J genes are TRBV20-1 and TRBJ1-2, with TRBD1 matching 7 bases. V shed 3 bases, J shed 8 bases, and the junction held 9 bases outside the gene matches. The CDR3 is 13 amino acids. CDR1 and CDR2 (germline): DFQATT, SNEGSKA (reference sequence).

This clonotype occurred a few times. The chain uses TRBV4-1 and TRBJ2-5; 13 nucleotides line up with TRBD2. The ends lost 5 bases at V and 4 bases at J; junction bases unmatched: 10. The V gene's germline CDR1 is MGHRA and CDR2 YSYEKL. The CDR3 has 17 amino acids. The CDR3 region is CASSTGLAGFQRETQYF. CDR3 bases: TGCGCCAGCAGCACGGGACTAGCGGGATTCCAGAGAGAGACCCAGTACTTC.

This clonotype was recorded at least ten times. The gene calls are TRBV7-2 and TRBJ2-2; 7 bases are shared with TRBD2. The junction had 16 bases not matched to a gene; V was cut back by 5 bases and J by 7 bases. CDR1 and CDR2 from the germline V gene are SGHTA and FQGNSA. The CDR3 has 17 amino acids. CDR3 loop: CASSPRDYPRGDGELFF. The DNA of the CDR3 is TGTGCCAGCAGCCCTCGGGACTACCCCCGTGGAGACGGGGAGCTGTTTTTT.

There are many counts of this clonotype. V is TRBV6-6 and J is TRBJ1-2, with no clear D. V lost 2 bases and J lost 8, with 6 bases in between. The CDR3 is made up of 11 amino acids. Germline loops: CDR1 MNHNY, CDR2 SVGAGI (reference sequence). The CDR3 nucleotides read TGTGCCAGCAGTTACGAGGGAGGCTACACCTTC. Its translation is CASSYEGGYTF.

The J gene is TRBJ2-2, the V gene TRBV27; the D gene is possibly TRBD1 (7 bases). In germline, CDR1 is MNHEY, CDR2 SMNVEV (reference sequence). Trimming stripped 8 bases from V and 1 base from J, with 8 bases between. CDR3 length: 13 residues. The CDR3 DNA sequence: TGTGCCAGCCAGGGGGGGAACACCGGGGAGCTGTTTTTT. Protein: CASQGGNTGELFF.

In its sample, this clonotype was seen a few times. CDR3 region: CASTGQGRSEAFF. For the CDR3, the DNA is TGTGCCAGCACCGGACAGGGGAGATCTGAAGCTTTCTTT. This chain joins TRBV9 and TRBJ1-1, with 9 bases fitting TRBD1. Trimming took 6 bases from V and 6 from J; bases not matched to a gene: 6. The CDR3 spans 13 residues. CDR1 and CDR2 from the germline V gene are SGDLS and YYNGEE.

The chain uses TRBV3-1 and TRBJ2-7, with D maybe TRBD1 (7 bases). Germline V gene data show CDR1 as LGHDT and CDR2 as YNNKEL (reference sequence). The CDR3 is 17 amino acids. Trimming took 4 bases from V and 5 from J, leaving 24 bases between them. DNA of the CDR3: TGTGCCAGCAGCCCCCCAGGGGGAGGCCACTTAAGGAACGAGCAGTACTTC. This codes for CASSPPGGGHLRNEQYF.

In its sample, this clonotype was seen a few times. The chain uses TRBV29-1 and TRBJ1-2; D not certain. V dropped 6 bases and J dropped 2 bases, with 7 bases sitting between them. This CDR3 has 11 residues. Germline V CDR1 and CDR2: SQVTM, ANQGSEA. CDR3 sequence reads: CSVRRNYGYTF. CDR3 DNA: TGCAGCGTCCGTAGGAACTATGGCTACACCTTC.

The chain carries TRBV7-2 and TRBJ2-1; 15 bases match TRBD2. With 5 bases clipped from V and 7 bases from J, the junction kept 12 bases outside the gene matches. The CDR3 contains 18 residues. Germline-derived CDR1 and CDR2 are SGHTA and FQGNSA. As DNA, the CDR3 is TGTGCCAGCAGCCCCATCGGACTAGCGGGGGGGCCCATGAATGAGCAGTTCTTC. Encoded protein: CASSPIGLAGGPMNEQFF.

J is TRBJ1-1 and V is TRBV25-1; 9 bases map to TRBD1. The CDR3 covers 15 residues. CDR1 and CDR2 from the germline V gene are MGHDK and SYGVNS. V lost 6 bases, J lost 1 base, and 6 bases stayed unmatched. The chain's CDR3 is CASRRGDRENTEAFF. CDR3 bases: TGTGCCAGCAGGAGAGGGGACAGGGAGAACACTGAAGCTTTCTTT.

This clonotype appeared many times. The chain links TRBV7-2 to TRBJ2-5; D possibly corresponds to TRBD1 (6 bases). This CDR3 region has 13 residues. Germline loops: CDR1 SGHTA, CDR2 FQGNSA. Trimming took off 6 bases at V and 2 bases at J, with 10 bases between the two ends. This CDR3 is CASRIRGQETQYF. The CDR3 bases are TGTGCCAGCAGAATAAGGGGGCAAGAGACCCAGTACTTC.

The gene calls are TRBV6-5 and TRBJ1-2; D is ambiguous. CDR3 size: 14 residues. Germline-derived CDR1 and CDR2 are MNHEY and SVGAGI. V gave up 0 bases and J gave up 5 bases, with 10 bases separating them. Written as DNA, the CDR3 is TGTGCCAGCAGTTACTCCCACCCTTGGTATGGCTACACCTTC. Translation gives CASSYSHPWYGYTF.